Listed here are 15 T cell receptor beta chains from one sample, sequenced in a study of blood T cells in healthy people across ages. PCR was performed a second time for roughly 7 to 11 cycles using a sample-barcoded 5' primer and a J-beta primer mix. TCRdb called the 5' RACE reads again in MiXCR, with one record for every CDR3 protein. The sample records under 800,000 distinct CDR3 sequences, roughly 41% being singletons. Material: blood. Receptors originate from a woman in her sixties in good health.

V gene TRBV12-5 combines with J gene TRBJ2-7; D might be TRBD1 or TRBD2, each matching 7 bases. CDR1 and CDR2 (germline): LGHNT, FRNRAP. V was pared by 1 base and J by 8 bases, with 18 bases between. The CDR3 extends over 15 amino acids. The DNA of the CDR3 is TGTGCTAGTGGTTTGGGAGCGGGACAGCACCTAAAGCAGTACTTC. Its translation is CASGLGAGQHLKQYF.

J is TRBJ2-7 and V is TRBV20-1, with D uncertain. V lost 6 bases and J 2 bases, leaving 17 bases between the germline ends. The CDR3 has 14 residues. CDR1 and CDR2 (germline): DFQATT, SNEGSKA (reference sequence). CDR3 residues: CSALGTNKAYEQYF. CDR3 coding DNA: TGCAGTGCCCTCGGCACGAACAAGGCCTACGAGCAGTACTTC.

V is TRBV2 and J is TRBJ2-5; the match to TRBD2 covers 15 bases. The CDR3 extends over 15 amino acids. From germline, CDR1 is SNHLY and CDR2 FYNNEI. V shed 8 bases and J 4 bases; nucleotides not matched to a gene: 5. The CDR3 is CASAGLAGGRETQYF. The CDR3 DNA follows: TGTGCCAGCGCCGGACTAGCGGGGGGGCGAGAGACCCAGTACTTC.

This clonotype was picked up a small number of times. The V gene is TRBV28, the J gene TRBJ2-1; TRBD2 agrees at 14 bases. The V gene end was trimmed by 5 bases and the J gene end by 10 bases; junction bases not matched to a gene: 7. The CDR3 is 15 residues long. Germline lookup yields CDR1 MDHEN and CDR2 SYDVKM. The CDR3 region has the DNA TGTGCCAGCAGTCTCCCGGGACTAGCGGGAGACGAGCAGTTCTTC. Its protein product is CASSLPGLAGDEQFF.

In this sample, this clonotype turned up many times. The V and J genes are TRBV28 and TRBJ1-2, with D perhaps TRBD1 (6 bases). Germline V CDR1 and CDR2: MDHEN, SYDVKM. The V and J ends lost 5 bases and 0 bases respectively, with 13 bases between them. CDR3 length: 15 residues. The CDR3 reads CASSRQDSANYGYTF. Written as DNA, the CDR3 is TGTGCCAGCAGTAGACAGGATTCAGCTAACTATGGCTACACCTTC.

The chain combines TRBV10-3 with TRBJ2-7, with D possibly being TRBD1 or TRBD2 (5 bases each). The assigned J gene may be wrong: the sequence end matches TRBJ2-5 better. The germline CDR1 and CDR2 sequences are ENHRY and SYGVKD. CDR3 length: 13 amino acids. The CDR3 region has the DNA TGTGCCATCAGTGAAAGAGGGGAAGAGACCCAGTACTTC. This translates into CAISERGEETQYF.

Ten or more counts support this clonotype. The chain is built from TRBV25-1 and TRBJ2-1, with 8 positions matching TRBD2. The CDR3 sequence is 16 residues long. V was pared by 1 base and J by 4 bases, with 6 bases of the junction left unmatched. Germline V gene data show CDR1 as MGHDK and CDR2 as SYGVNS. CDR3 protein: CASSELGSGTYNEQFF. In nucleotides, the CDR3 is TGTGCCAGCAGTGAATTGGGTAGCGGGACGTACAATGAGCAGTTCTTC.

The rearrangement links TRBV7-2 to TRBJ1-6; D is undetermined. CDR1 is SGHTA, CDR2 FQGNSA, per germline. The CDR3 contains 13 residues. Trimming removed 1 base from V and 9 bases from J, with 7 bases in between. DNA for the CDR3: TGTGCCAGCAGCTTAGGAGTGGCTTCACCCCTCCACTTT. Translation gives CASSLGVASPLHF.

This clonotype has only a few counts. The chain couples TRBV25-1 to TRBJ2-7; D is perhaps TRBD1 (6 bases). V gave up 6 bases and J gave up 3 bases, with 12 bases separating them. This CDR3 contains 13 residues. Looked up from germline, CDR1 is MGHDK and CDR2 is SYGVNS. The CDR3 bases are TGTGCCAGCAGCGAGGACAGAAACTACGAGCAGTACTTC. Amino acid sequence: CASSEDRNYEQYF.

This clonotype was detected many times. V usage is TRBV12-3 or TRBV12-4 and J usage is TRBJ1-4; TRBD1 is a possible D gene (6 bases). V was cut by 3 bases and J by 0 bases, with 11 bases left in between. The CDR3 spans 16 residues. The CDR3 reads CASSFSAGATNEKLFF. CDR3 nucleotides: TGTGCCAGCAGTTTCTCAGCAGGGGCAACTAATGAAAAACTGTTTTTT.

This clonotype occurred many times. J is TRBJ2-1 and V is TRBV7-9, with D possibly TRBD2 on 5 matching bases. V was pared by 8 bases and J by 3 bases, with 14 bases between. Germline V lookup: CDR1 SEHNR, CDR2 FQNEAQ (reference sequence). The CDR3 contains 14 residues. The CDR3, as DNA: TGTGCCAGCCTCTTCCATACTAGCTACAATGAGCAGTTCTTC. Residues: CASLFHTSYNEQFF.

The chain recombines TRBV20-1 with TRBJ1-2; no clear D gene. CDR1 is DFQATT, CDR2 SNEGSKA, per germline (reference sequence). The CDR3 sequence is 12 residues long. V lost 5 bases and J lost 3, with 10 bases in between. CDR3 in DNA: TGCAGTGCTCCCGACGGAGACTATGGCTACACCTTC. This encodes CSAPDGDYGYTF.

This clonotype was seen only a few times. The CDR3 DNA reads as TGTGCCAGCTCACCCCTACAGGGCCCGAACCCCTACGAGCAGTACTTC. It is translated as CASSPLQGPNPYEQYF. J is TRBJ2-7 and V is TRBV18; TRBD1 might be the D (6 bases). The V end lost 3 bases, the J end lost 2 bases, and 17 bases lay between the germline ends. The V gene's germline CDR1 is KGHSH and CDR2 LQKENI. The CDR3 has 16 residues.

The chain carries TRBV12-3 or TRBV12-4 and TRBJ2-7; 14 bases are a match to TRBD2. The CDR3 is 15 amino acids. With V trimmed by 6 bases and J by 3 bases, 4 bases remained unmatched. DNA of the CDR3: TGTGCCAGCAGCCCGGGACTAGCGGGGGACTACGAGCAGTACTTC. It codes for CASSPGLAGDYEQYF.

This clonotype was counted a single time. An end of the junction does not agree with germline; a read error may underlie this. The chain has TRBV3-1 and TRBJ1-5, with D possibly being TRBD1 (5 bases). Germline V lookup: CDR1 LGHDT, CDR2 YNNKEL (reference sequence). The CDR3 contains 15 residues. As DNA, the CDR3 is TGTGCCTGCAGCCAATCTACAGGATCTAATCAGCCCCAGCATTTT. It yields the protein CACSQSTGSNQPQHF.